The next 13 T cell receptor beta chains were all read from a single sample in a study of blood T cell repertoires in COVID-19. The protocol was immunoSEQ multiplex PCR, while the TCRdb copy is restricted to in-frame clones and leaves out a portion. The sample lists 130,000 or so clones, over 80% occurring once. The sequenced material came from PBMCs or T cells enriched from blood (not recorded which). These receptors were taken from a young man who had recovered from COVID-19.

In DNA form, the CDR3 reads TGTGCCAGCAGCGTAGCATACAGCTTTGTCTCTGGGGCCAACGTCCTGACTTTC. Translated, it gives CASSVAYSFVSGANVLTF. The chain employs TRBV9 and TRBJ2-6; no firm D call. The CDR3 is made up of 18 amino acids. Germline CDR1 reads SGDLS; CDR2 reads YYNGEE. With 0 bases removed from V and 0 bases from J, the gap between germline ends came to 13 bases. Drawing the rest from reference TRBV9 and TRBJ2-6, the complete variable domain is DSGVTQTPKHLITATGQRVTLRCSPRSGDLSVYWYQQSLDQGLQFLIQYYNGEERAKGNILERFSAQQFPDLHSELNLSSLELGDSALYFCASSVAYSFVSGANVLTFGAGSRLTVL.

The CDR3, as DNA: TGTGCCTGGAGTGTACCGGGGGGAAATCAGCCCCAGCATTTT. The encoded protein is CAWSVPGGNQPQHF. The rearrangement uses TRBV30 and TRBJ1-5, with a weak D call TRBD1 (5 bases). Trimming took off 0 bases at V and 4 bases at J, with 10 bases between the two ends. Germline V gives CDR1 GTSNPN, CDR2 SVGIG (reference sequence). The CDR3 consists of 14 residues.

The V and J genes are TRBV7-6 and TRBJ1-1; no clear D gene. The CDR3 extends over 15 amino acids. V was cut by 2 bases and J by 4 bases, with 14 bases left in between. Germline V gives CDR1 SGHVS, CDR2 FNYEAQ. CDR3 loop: CASSLRNGIGTEAFF. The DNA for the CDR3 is TGTGCCAGCAGCTTACGAAACGGGATAGGCACTGAAGCTTTCTTT.

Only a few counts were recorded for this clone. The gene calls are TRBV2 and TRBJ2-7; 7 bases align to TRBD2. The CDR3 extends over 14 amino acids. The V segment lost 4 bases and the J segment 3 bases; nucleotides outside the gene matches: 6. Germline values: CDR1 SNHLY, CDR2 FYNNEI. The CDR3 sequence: CASSAGRDHYEQYV. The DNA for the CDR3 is TGTGCCAGCAGTGCGGGGAGGGACCACTACGAGCAGTACGTC.

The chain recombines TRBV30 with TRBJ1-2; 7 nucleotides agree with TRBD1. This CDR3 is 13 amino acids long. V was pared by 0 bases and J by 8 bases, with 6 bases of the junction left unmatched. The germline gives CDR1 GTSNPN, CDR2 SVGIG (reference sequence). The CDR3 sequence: CAWSVRQGGGYTF. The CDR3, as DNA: TGTGCCTGGAGTGTCAGACAGGGAGGCGGCTACACCTTC.

CDR3 residues: CASGGGNQPQHF. The CDR3 coding sequence is TGTGCCAGCGGGGGGGGCAATCAGCCCCAGCATTTT. The genes are TRBV6-6 and TRBJ1-5, with D perhaps TRBD1 (5 bases). In germline, CDR1 is MNHNY, CDR2 SVGAGI (reference sequence). V shed 8 bases and J shed 2 bases, with 7 bases lying between them. The CDR3 totals 12 residues.

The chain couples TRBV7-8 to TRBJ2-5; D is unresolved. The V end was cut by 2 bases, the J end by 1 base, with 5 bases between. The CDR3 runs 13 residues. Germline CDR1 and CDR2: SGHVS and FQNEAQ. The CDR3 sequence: CASSLRSQETQYF. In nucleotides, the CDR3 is TGTGCCAGCAGCTTACGGTCCCAAGAGACCCAGTACTTC.

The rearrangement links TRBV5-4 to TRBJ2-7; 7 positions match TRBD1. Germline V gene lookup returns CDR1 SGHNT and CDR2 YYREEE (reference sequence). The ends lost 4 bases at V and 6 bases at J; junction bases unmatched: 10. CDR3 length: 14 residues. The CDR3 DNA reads TGTGCCAGCAGCCACTGGGACAGTGCTCTCGAGCAGTACTTC. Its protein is CASSHWDSALEQYF.

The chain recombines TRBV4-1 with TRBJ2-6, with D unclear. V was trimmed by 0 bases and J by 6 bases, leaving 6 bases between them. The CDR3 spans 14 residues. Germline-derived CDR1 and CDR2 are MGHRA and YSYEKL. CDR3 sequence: CASSQDRVANVLTF. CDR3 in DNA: TGCGCCAGCAGCCAAGATCGGGTGGCCAACGTCCTGACTTTC.

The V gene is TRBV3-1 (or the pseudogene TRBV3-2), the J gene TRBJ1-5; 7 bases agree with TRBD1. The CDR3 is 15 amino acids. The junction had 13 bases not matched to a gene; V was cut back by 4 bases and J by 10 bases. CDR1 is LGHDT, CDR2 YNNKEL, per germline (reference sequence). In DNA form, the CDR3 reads TGTGCCAGCAGCCTCACGGGGGCAGGGGGGAGTCCCCAGCATTTT. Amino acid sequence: CASSLTGAGGSPQHF.

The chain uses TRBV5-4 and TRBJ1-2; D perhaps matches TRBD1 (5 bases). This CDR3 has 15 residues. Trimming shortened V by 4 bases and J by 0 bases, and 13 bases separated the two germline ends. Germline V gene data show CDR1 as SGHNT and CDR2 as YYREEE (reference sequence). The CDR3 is CASSVNDRANYGYTF. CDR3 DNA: TGTGCCAGCAGCGTAAATGACAGAGCTAACTATGGCTACACCTTC.

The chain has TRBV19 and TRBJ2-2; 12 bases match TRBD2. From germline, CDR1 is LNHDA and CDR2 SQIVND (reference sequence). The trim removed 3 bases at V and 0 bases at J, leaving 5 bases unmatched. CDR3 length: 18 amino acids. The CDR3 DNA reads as TGTGCCAGTAGTATCAACGGACTAGCGGGAACGAACACCGGGGAGCTGTTTTTT. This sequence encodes CASSINGLAGTNTGELFF.

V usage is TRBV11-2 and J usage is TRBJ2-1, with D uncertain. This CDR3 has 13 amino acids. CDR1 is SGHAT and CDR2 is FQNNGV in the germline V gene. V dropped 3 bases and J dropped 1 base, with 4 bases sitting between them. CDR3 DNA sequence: TGTGCCAGCAGCTTTTCTTCCTACAATGAGCAGTTCTTC. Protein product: CASSFSSYNEQFF. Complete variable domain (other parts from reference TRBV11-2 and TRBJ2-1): EAGVAQSPRYKIIEKRQSVAFWCNPISGHATLYWYQQILGQGPKLLIQFQNNGVVDDSQLPKDRFSAERLKGVDSTLKIQPAKLEDSAVYLCASSFSSYNEQFFGPGTRLTVL.